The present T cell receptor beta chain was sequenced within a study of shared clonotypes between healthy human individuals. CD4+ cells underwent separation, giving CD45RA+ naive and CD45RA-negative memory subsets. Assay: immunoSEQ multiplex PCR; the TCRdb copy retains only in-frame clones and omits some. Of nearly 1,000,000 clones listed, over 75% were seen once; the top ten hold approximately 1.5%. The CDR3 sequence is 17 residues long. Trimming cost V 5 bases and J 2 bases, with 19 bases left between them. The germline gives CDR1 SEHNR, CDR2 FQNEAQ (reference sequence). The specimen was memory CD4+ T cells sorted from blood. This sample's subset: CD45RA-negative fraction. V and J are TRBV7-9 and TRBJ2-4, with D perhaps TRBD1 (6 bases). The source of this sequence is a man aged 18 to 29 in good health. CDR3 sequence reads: CASSPQGQGLTKNIQYF. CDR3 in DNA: TGTGCCAGCAGCCCGCAAGGGCAGGGGTTAACCAAAAACATTCAGTACTTC.